Described below is a single T cell receptor beta chain sequence and its context. It has no known antigen specificity. No base-level quality is on record; no much larger clone is a single base apart. The protocol used for the library was the immunoSEQ multiplex PCR assay. For most patients, genomic DNA was isolated with the Qiagen DNeasy Blood and Tissue Kit and shipped frozen to Adaptive Biotechnologies for TCR sequencing. For most patients, genomic DNA was subjected to high-throughput TCR-beta CDR3 sequencing by Adaptive Biotechnologies. In the original analysis: TCR sequencing data for around 19 patients were retrieved from Adaptive's ImmunoSEQ software; a few other patients were processed with MiXCR and VDJtools. To correct CD4 versus CD8 sorting errors, sequences present in both subsets at a frequency ratio below 5:1 were removed. Because the origin of CDR3 nucleotide sequences shared between donor and recipient could not be assigned, those sequences were removed. Alloreactive clones required at least 2-fold expansion over unstimulated cells and minimum CFSE-low frequency of 0.002% (template counts) or 0.001% (read counts). A clone was considered mappable if detected in the sequenced pre-transplant spleen, lymph node, or MLR CFSE-low populations of the donor or recipient. The cumulative frequency of alloreactive clones was calculated as a percentage of all sequences, weighted by copy number. TCRdb re-hosts the immuneACCESS table, in-frame sequences only. Its copies lack some clones; in the studies checked, an unresolved V gene accounts for under half of them, and the cause for the rest is not known. V, J and clone size were drawn from that table, and D and trimming were deduced from the DNA. The sample yields 50,000 to 60,000 clones; around 90% were counted once. The ten top clones hold more than 2% of the sample.

These data come from a study of graft-versus-host responses after intestinal transplantation (TCRdb year 2021). Background on the whole study: The transplants that recipients got were multivisceral, liver-intestinal, or isolated intestinal. All recipients received anti-thymocyte globulin induction followed by maintenance tacrolimus and steroids for 3 to 4 years. After intestinal transplantation, graft-versus-host and host-versus-graft alloreactive T cell clones in the graft, circulation and bone marrow were tracked using bulk TCR-beta CDR3 sequencing. To identify alloreactive clones, pre-transplant mixed lymphocyte reaction products were sequenced and then compared with unstimulated pre-transplant donor and recipient T cells. A cohort of 20 to 25 intestinal transplant recipients, including one retransplant, was enrolled, and a few patients lacking pretransplant specimens were excluded. Donor T cell macrochimerism was defined as a peak of at least 4% donor T cells among recipient peripheral blood mononuclear cells. Instead of going to the commercial service, samples from a few later patients were sequenced in-house on an Illumina MiSeq and processed with MiXCR. What the authors observed across the whole study: GvH clones turned up in recipient bone marrow, with some appearing earlier in ileal mucosa or blood, a pattern consistent with an intestinal mucosal origin. High GvH to HvG T cell clonal ratios were observed in the allografts of patients with donor T cell macrochimerism. Early after transplant, peak levels of circulating GvH clones were found to be associated with declines in HvG clones. The conclusions were limited by the relatively low number and heterogeneity of the intestinal transplant patients.

The CDR3 contains 15 residues, cysteine and phenylalanine counted. The CDR3 DNA has 45 bases and is translated from base 1. Reading the germline V gene gives CDR1 SGDLS and CDR2 YYNGEE. Compared with germline, V lacks 3 bases and J lacks 4 bases; bases without a gene match: 3. The sample's time point, from its label and the paper: cells obtained before transplantation from donor or recipient. CD3+CD4+ and CD3+CD8+ populations were FACS-sorted from unstimulated pre-transplant donor and recipient cells taken from spleen or lymph nodes. The V and J segments used are TRBV9 and TRBJ1-5, and 11 junctional nucleotides match TRBD1. The source material was unstimulated CD4+ T cells sorted from spleen or lymph node cells, sampled before transplant. The origin of this receptor is a human donor who was the organ donor for an intestinal transplant. CDR3 region: CASSAGTGGNQPQHF. Read as DNA, the sequence is TGTGCCAGCAGCGCCGGGACAGGGGGTAATCAGCCCCAGCATTTT.